The rows below give T cell receptor beta chains drawn from one sample of a study of shared clonotypes between healthy human individuals. The table came from immunoSEQ multiplex PCR; TCRdb's copy has only in-frame clones and leaves some out. The sample has fewer than 1.4 million clones; more than 75% are singletons. What was sequenced was memory CD4+ T cells from PBMCs. The source of these receptors is a young man in good health. Some clones in this sample may be carry-over from other donors' samples. Each CDR3 is given with its conserved first and last residue. Fields, in order: D gene, clone size, V gene, J gene, CDR3 DNA, CDR3 protein. D genes are given only for firm matches. Part of the rows lack a size; the others show once, few, many or a class for expanded clones.

>-|-|TRBV6-5|TRBJ1-5
TGTGCCAGCAGTTATTTGGGTCAGCCCCAGCATTTT
CASSYLGQPQHF
>-|-|TRBV2|TRBJ1-5
TGTGCCAGCAGCCGGGACAATCAGCCCCAGCATTTT
CASSRDNQPQHF
>-|-|TRBV6-6|TRBJ1-3
TGTGCCAGCCATGAGCGCCTCTCTGGAAACACCATATATTTT
CASHERLSGNTIYF
>-|many|TRBV2|TRBJ1-5
TGTGCCAGCAGCCCCGAGAGGGGCAATCAGCCCCAGCATTTT
CASSPERGNQPQHF
>-|-|TRBV5-6|TRBJ2-4
TGTGCCAGCAGCTTAGGCAGGGTAGCCAAAAACATTCAGTACTTC
CASSLGRVAKNIQYF
>-|-|TRBV2|TRBJ2-1
TGTGCCAGCAGCGTAGAACAGGGTAATGAACAGTTCTTC
CASSVEQGNEQFF
>TRBD1|-|TRBV12-5|TRBJ2-7
TGTGCTAGTGACCAACAGGGGAAGGTTGCCTACGAGCAGTACTTC
CASDQQGKVAYEQYF
>TRBD2|-|TRBV19|TRBJ2-7
TGTGCCAGGTCCTGGGGGAGGGTAACCTACGAGCAGTACTTC
CARSWGRVTYEQYF
>-|-|TRBV20-1|TRBJ2-7
TGCAGTGCTAGTGGGCCGGGGCAGGGTTACTTC
CSASGPGQGYF
>TRBD2|-|TRBV30|TRBJ2-1
TGTGCCTGGAGACGGGGGGTGTATAGCGGACGGAACTCCTACAATGAGCAGTTCTTC
CAWRRGVYSGRNSYNEQFF
>-|-|TRBV4-2|TRBJ2-7
TGTGCCAGCAGCCAAACAACGGGACTCTCCTACGAGCAGTACTTC
CASSQTTGLSYEQYF